The sequence of this T cell receptor beta chain was determined in a study of STAT3 mutations in large granular lymphocyte leukemia. For this clone: Its antigen is unidentified.

The trim removed 3 bases at V and 6 bases at J, leaving 7 bases unmatched. Per the germline V gene, CDR1 is GTSNPN and CDR2 is SVGIG (reference sequence). This CDR3 has 13 amino acids. Each sample's TCRbeta library yielded on average around 42,000 productive templates. Data came from immunoSEQ multiplex PCR; TCRdb stores just in-frame clones and leaves some out. Here the sample spans about 8,000 clones, about four fifths being singletons. Overall study results and limits: Every T-LGLL patient had at least one immunodominant TCRbeta clonotype. All newly emerging clones after therapy were STAT3 wild type. Suggested: STAT3 mutation was not the ancestral event for these clonal expansions. No sample exists from the first appearance of each clone.

The sample taken for sequencing was peripheral blood mononuclear cells. The V and J genes are TRBV30 and TRBJ1-2; TRBD1 aligns across 7 bases. The clonotype was recovered from a middle-aged woman with T-cell large granular lymphocyte leukemia. Some clones in this sample may be carry-over from other donors' samples. The CDR3 region is CAWSSGTENGYTF. CDR3 nucleotide sequence: TGTGCCTGGAGCTCCGGGACAGAGAATGGCTACACCTTC.